This T cell receptor beta chain was documented in a study of vaccination and CD4 T cells after COVID-19. Overall study: Two of the convalescents were Hispanic, and convalescents were six males and four females.

The Oncomine TCR Beta short-read assay was what sequenced the DNA obtained from cultured CD4+ T cells. TCRdb reanalysed the PCR reads using MiXCR and keeps one entry per CDR3 protein. Among more than 12,000 distinct CDR3 sequences, about 34% were seen once, and the ten largest hold under 40%. Details on this clonotype: Its antigen remains unknown.

The CDR3 has 17 amino acids. The junction had 14 bases not matched to a gene; V was cut back by 8 bases and J by 3 bases. CDR1 is SGHAT, CDR2 FQNNGV, per germline. As for treatment: approximately nine-day PBMC culture with coronavirus spike peptide pools or control peptides (ViraFEST assay). Each well received about 2.2 million PBMCs, cultured with roughly 9.5 IU/ml IL-2 and approximately 10 ug/ml peptide pools. Medium was half-exchanged with fresh IL-2 medium on days 3 and 7. The TCR comes from a human donor with COVID-19. V is TRBV11-2 and J is TRBJ2-4, with 9 bases lining up with TRBD1. The sequencing input was cultured CD4+ T cells from blood. The CDR3 coding sequence is TGTGCCAGCCGAGCGCCGGGACAGGGTCTACACAAAAACATTCAGTACTTC. Amino acids: CASRAPGQGLHKNIQYF.